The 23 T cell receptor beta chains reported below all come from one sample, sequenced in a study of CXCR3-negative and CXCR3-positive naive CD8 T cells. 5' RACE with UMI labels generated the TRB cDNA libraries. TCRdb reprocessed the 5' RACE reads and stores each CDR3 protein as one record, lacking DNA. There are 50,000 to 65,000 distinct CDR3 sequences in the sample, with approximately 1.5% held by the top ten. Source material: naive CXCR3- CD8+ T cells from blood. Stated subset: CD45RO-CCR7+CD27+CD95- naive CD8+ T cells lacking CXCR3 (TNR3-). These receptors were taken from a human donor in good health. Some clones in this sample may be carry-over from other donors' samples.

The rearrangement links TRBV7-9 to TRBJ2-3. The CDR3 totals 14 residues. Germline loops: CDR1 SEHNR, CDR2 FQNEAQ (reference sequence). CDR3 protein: CASSPPREDDTQYF. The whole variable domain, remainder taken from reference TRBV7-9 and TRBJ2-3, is DTGVSQNPRHKITKRGQNVTFRCDPISEHNRLYWYRQTLGQGPEFLTYFQNEAQLEKSRLLSDRFSAERPKGSFSTLEIQRTEQGDSAMYLCASSPPREDDTQYFGPGTRLTVL.

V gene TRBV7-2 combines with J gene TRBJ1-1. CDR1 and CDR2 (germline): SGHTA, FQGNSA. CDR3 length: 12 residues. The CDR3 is CASSLGYTEAFF. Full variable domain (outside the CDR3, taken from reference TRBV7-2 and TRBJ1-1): GAGVSQSPSNKVTEKGKDVELRCDPISGHTALYWYRQSLGQGLEFLIYFQGNSAPDKSGLPSDRFSAERTGGSVSTLTIQRTQQEDSAVYLCASSLGYTEAFFGQGTRLTVV.

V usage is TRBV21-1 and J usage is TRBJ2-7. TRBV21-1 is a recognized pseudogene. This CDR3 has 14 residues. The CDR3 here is CASSKVGWTYEQYF.

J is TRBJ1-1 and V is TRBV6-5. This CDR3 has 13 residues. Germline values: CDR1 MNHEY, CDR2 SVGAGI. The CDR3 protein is CASSYGENTEAFF.

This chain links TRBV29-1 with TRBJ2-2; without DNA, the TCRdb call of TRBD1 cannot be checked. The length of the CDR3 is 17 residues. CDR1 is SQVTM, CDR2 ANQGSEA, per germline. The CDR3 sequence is CSVGGGTGGAITGELFF.

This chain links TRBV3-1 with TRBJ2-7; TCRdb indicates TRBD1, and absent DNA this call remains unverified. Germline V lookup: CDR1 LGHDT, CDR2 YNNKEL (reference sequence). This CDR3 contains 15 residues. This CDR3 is CASSQGGGPSYEQYF.

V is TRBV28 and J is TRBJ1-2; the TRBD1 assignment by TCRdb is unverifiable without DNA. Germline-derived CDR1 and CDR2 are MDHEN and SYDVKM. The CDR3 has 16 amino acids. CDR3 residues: CASLGDRIPSNYAYTF.

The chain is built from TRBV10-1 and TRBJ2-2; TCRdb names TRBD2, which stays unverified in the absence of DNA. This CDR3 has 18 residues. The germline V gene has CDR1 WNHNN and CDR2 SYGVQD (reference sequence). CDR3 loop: CASSDGTSGRLDTGELFF.

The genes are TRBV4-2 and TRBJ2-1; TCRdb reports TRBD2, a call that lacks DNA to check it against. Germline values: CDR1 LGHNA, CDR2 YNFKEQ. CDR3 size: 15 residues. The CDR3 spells CASGRASGPNNEQFF.

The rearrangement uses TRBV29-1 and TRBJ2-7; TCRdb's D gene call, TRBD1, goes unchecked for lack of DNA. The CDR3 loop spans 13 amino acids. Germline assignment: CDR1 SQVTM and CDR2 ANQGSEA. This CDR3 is CSAGTQEVYEQYF.

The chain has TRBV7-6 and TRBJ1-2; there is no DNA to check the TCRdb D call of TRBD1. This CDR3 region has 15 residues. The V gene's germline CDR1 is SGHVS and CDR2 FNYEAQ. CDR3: CASSPLSDTIGGYTF.

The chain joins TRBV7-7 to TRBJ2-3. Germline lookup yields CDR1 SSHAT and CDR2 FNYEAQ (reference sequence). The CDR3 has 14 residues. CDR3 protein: CASSLEAGTDTQYF.

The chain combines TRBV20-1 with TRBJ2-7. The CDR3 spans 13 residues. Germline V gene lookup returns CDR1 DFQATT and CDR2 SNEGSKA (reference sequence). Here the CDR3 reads CSARYQSDYEQYF.

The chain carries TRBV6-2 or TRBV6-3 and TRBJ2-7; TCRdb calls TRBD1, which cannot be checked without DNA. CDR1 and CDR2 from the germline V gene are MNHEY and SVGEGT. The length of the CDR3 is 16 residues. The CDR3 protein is CASSYVSGKGPYEQYF.

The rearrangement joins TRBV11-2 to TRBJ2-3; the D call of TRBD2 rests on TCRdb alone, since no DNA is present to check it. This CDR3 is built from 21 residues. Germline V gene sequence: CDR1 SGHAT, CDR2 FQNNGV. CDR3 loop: CASSLLKASGIGGSLTDTQYF. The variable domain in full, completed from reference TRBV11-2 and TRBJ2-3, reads EAGVAQSPRYKIIEKRQSVAFWCNPISGHATLYWYQQILGQGPKLLIQFQNNGVVDDSQLPKDRFSAERLKGVDSTLKIQPAKLEDSAVYLCASSLLKASGIGGSLTDTQYFGPGTRLTVL.

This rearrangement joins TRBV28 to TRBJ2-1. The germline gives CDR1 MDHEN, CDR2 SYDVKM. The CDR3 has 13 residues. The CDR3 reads CASSWGAYNEQFF.

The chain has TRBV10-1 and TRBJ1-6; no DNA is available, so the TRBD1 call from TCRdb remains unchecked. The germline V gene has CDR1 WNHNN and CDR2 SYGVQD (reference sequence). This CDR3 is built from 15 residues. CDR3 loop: CASSESADRNSPLHF.

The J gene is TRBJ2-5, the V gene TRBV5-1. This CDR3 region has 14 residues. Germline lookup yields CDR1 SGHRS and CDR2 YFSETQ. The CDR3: CASSPATYQETQYF. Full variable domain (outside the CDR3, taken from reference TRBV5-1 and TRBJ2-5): KAGVTQTPRYLIKTRGQQVTLSCSPISGHRSVSWYQQTPGQGLQFLFEYFSETQRNKGNFPGRFSGRQFSNSRSEMNVSTLELGDSALYLCASSPATYQETQYFGPGTRLLVL.

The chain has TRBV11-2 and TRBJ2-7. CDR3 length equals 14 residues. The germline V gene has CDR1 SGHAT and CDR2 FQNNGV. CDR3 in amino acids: CASSLSVLRYEQYF. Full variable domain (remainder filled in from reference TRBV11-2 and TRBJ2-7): EAGVAQSPRYKIIEKRQSVAFWCNPISGHATLYWYQQILGQGPKLLIQFQNNGVVDDSQLPKDRFSAERLKGVDSTLKIQPAKLEDSAVYLCASSLSVLRYEQYFGPGTRLTVT.

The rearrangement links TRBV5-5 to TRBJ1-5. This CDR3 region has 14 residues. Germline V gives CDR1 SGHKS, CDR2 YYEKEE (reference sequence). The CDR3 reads CASSFGGGDQPQHF.

The CDR3 reads CSALRQGAQGYTF. V gene TRBV20-1 combines with J gene TRBJ1-2; TCRdb selects TRBD1, and the lack of DNA leaves this call unchecked. Germline V lookup: CDR1 DFQATT, CDR2 SNEGSKA (reference sequence). This CDR3 is 13 amino acids long.

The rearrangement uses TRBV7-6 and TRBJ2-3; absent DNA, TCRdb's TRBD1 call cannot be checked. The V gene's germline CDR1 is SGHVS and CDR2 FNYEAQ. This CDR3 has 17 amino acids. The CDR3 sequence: CASSLAVAGEETDTQYF.

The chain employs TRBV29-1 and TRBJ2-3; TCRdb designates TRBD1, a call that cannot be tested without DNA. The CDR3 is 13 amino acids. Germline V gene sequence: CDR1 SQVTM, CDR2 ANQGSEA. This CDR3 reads CSHRWGDTDTQYF.